This T cell receptor (beta chain) was documented in a study of cytomegalovirus exposure and HLA in healthy donors. About the research overall: The same platform was used for the 130 or so validation repertoires and the roughly 600 first-cohort repertoires, a later analysis reported. Broader study findings: Reportedly, diagnosis of cytomegalovirus status by the classifier showed high specificity and sensitivity.

Sequencing was performed with immunoSEQ multiplex PCR; in TCRdb, only in-frame clones are kept and a portion is missing. The sample has roughly 140,000 clones; about 87% are singletons. This clone appeared many times. Its target is unknown. Germline trimming cut 2 bases from V and 6 bases from J; bases unmatched to any gene: 6. Looked up from germline, CDR1 is MNHNS and CDR2 is SASEGT. This CDR3 is 16 amino acids long. This receptor was obtained from a man aged 18 to 29 in good health and CMV-seropositive. The sample consisted of PBMCs. V gene TRBV6-1 combines with J gene TRBJ1-5, with 11 bases fitting TRBD1. The CDR3 DNA is TGTGCCAGCAGTGAACTGGGGGGACAGGGGGGTCAGCCCCAGCATTTT. Protein sequence: CASSELGGQGGQPQHF.